This TCR beta chain came from a study of blood T cell repertoires in COVID-19. Study details: Spain, Italy and the United States supplied samples that represented acute and convalescent COVID-19. PBMCs, B-cell-depleted T cells, or T cells provided the cDNA or gDNA that made up the material.

Germline V gene lookup returns CDR1 MDHEN and CDR2 SYDVKM. The CDR3 runs 16 residues. Trimming removed 4 bases at V and 0 bases at J, with 15 bases between. In the source study's methods: Estimation of nucleated cell counts was performed using reference gene primer amplification. Using immunoSEQ multiplex PCR, the repertoire was profiled, and TCRdb retains in-frame clones only, with some absent. V and J calls and clone size follow that table, whereas D and trimming were derived from the DNA. The data contain under 200,000 clones, around 83% of them singletons. The TCR comes from an elderly woman in a cohort sampled during active or convalescent COVID-19. The material sequenced was peripheral blood. The chain has TRBV28 and TRBJ1-1, with D maybe TRBD1 (6 bases). The CDR3 sequence: CASSSTGGPMNTEAFF. CDR3 nucleotides: TGTGCCAGCAGTTCGACAGGCGGCCCCATGAACACTGAAGCTTTCTTT.